The 26 T cell receptor beta chains below all came from one sample that was sequenced in a study of T cells in tumors after PD-1 blockade. The method was immunoSEQ multiplex PCR; TCRdb's version includes in-frame clones alone and lacks a portion of them. The repertoire consists of roughly 50,000 clones, with 81% occurring once and the leading ten covering approximately 4%. The sequencing here drew on PBMCs, taken before anti-PD-1 treatment. The receptors were sampled from a human donor with basal cell carcinoma.

A single count supports this clone. This chain links TRBV7-9 with TRBJ2-3, with D tentatively TRBD2 (5 bases). Trimming removed 10 bases from V and 4 bases from J, with 18 bases in between. Germline V lookup: CDR1 SEHNR, CDR2 FQNEAQ (reference sequence). The CDR3 consists of 14 residues. The CDR3 protein is CATPEGGVSDTQYF. CDR3 nucleotide sequence: TGTGCCACCCCGGAAGGAGGAGTGTCAGATACGCAGTATTTT.

This clone turned up a few times. The rearrangement joins TRBV30 to TRBJ2-1; D not certain. V gave up 0 bases and J gave up 7 bases, with 7 bases separating them. Per germline, CDR1 GTSNPN and CDR2 SVGIG (reference sequence). The CDR3 length is 12 residues. The CDR3 here is CAWSVVLNEQFF. The CDR3 nucleotides read TGTGCCTGGAGTGTGGTACTAAATGAGCAGTTCTTC.

The V and J genes are TRBV15 and TRBJ1-1; maybe TRBD1 (5 bases). The V gene lost 6 bases and the J gene lost 4 bases, with 12 bases spanning the gap. This CDR3 has 13 residues. Germline CDR1 LNHNV, CDR2 YYDKDF (reference sequence). The CDR3 reads CATSPRGFTEAFF. The CDR3 DNA reads as TGTGCCACCAGTCCCCGGGGGTTCACTGAAGCTTTCTTT.

The chain has TRBV28 and TRBJ1-6, with 8 bases that match TRBD1. This CDR3 spans 17 amino acids. Per the germline V gene, CDR1 is MDHEN and CDR2 is SYDVKM. The ends lost 8 bases at V and 7 bases at J; junction bases unmatched: 16. The CDR3 protein is CASGEGQGATRNSPLHF. CDR3 bases: TGTGCCAGCGGGGAAGGGCAGGGGGCGACAAGGAATTCACCCCTCCACTTT.

The chain recombines TRBV28 with TRBJ2-7; 7 bases are a match to TRBD1. CDR3 size: 14 residues. Germline V gene lookup returns CDR1 MDHEN and CDR2 SYDVKM. The V segment lost 3 bases and the J segment 4 bases; nucleotides outside the gene matches: 6. The CDR3 spells CASSLYRGTYEQYF. CDR3 DNA sequence: TGTGCCAGCAGTTTGTACAGGGGAACTTACGAGCAGTACTTC.

The V gene is TRBV11-3, the J gene TRBJ2-1; a possible D gene is TRBD1 (6 bases). CDR1 and CDR2 from the germline V gene are SGHNT and YENEEA. This CDR3 spans 15 amino acids. Trimming removed 0 bases from V and 0 bases from J, with 6 bases in between. The CDR3: CASSLEGASYNEQFF. DNA of the CDR3: TGTGCCAGCAGCTTAGAGGGGGCCTCCTACAATGAGCAGTTCTTC.

This clone has a single count. The chain links TRBV2 to TRBJ1-1, with D possibly TRBD1 on 6 matching bases. V lost 9 bases to trimming and J lost 0 bases, with 11 bases between them. This CDR3 spans 13 amino acids. CDR1 SNHLY and CDR2 FYNNEI come from the germline V gene. DNA of the CDR3: TGTGCCAGACAGGGCATTCTGAACACTGAAGCTTTCTTT. Translation gives CARQGILNTEAFF.

The rearrangement uses TRBV12-5 and TRBJ2-1; TRBD2 agrees at 8 bases. The germline gives CDR1 LGHNT, CDR2 FRNRAP. The CDR3 has 14 amino acids. The trim removed 5 bases at V and 9 bases at J, leaving 9 bases unmatched. Here the CDR3 reads CASGPSGGAGEQFF. CDR3 DNA sequence: TGTGCTAGTGGTCCCTCCGGGGGGGCCGGTGAGCAGTTCTTC.

The chain recombines TRBV5-4 with TRBJ1-2, with TRBD1 matching 11 bases. This CDR3 is built from 15 residues. Germline loops: CDR1 SGHNT, CDR2 YYREEE (reference sequence). Trimming cost V 5 bases and J 4 bases; bases outside gene matches: 7. The CDR3 DNA is TGTGCCAGCAGGGGTGGACAGGGGGCCGGCTATGGCTACACCTTC. Protein sequence: CASRGGQGAGYGYTF.

This sequence joins TRBV5-6 and TRBJ2-4, with TRBD2 matching over 11 bases. The germline CDR1 and CDR2 sequences are SGHDT and YYEEEE. The CDR3 totals 15 residues. V lost 4 bases and J lost 7; bases outside the gene matches: 7. CDR3 protein: CASSGLAGGPNIQYF. The CDR3 DNA sequence: TGTGCCAGCAGCGGATTAGCGGGGGGGCCGAACATTCAGTACTTC.

The J gene is TRBJ1-3, the V gene TRBV30; D call uncertain. The CDR3 sequence is 16 residues long. Germline values: CDR1 GTSNPN, CDR2 SVGIG (reference sequence). V lost 4 bases and J lost 0, with 16 bases in between. CDR3 protein: CAWTPPGGNSGNTIYF. In nucleotides, the CDR3 is TGTGCCTGGACTCCACCTGGTGGGAACTCTGGAAACACCATATATTTT.

This clone has a handful of counts. Other DNA sequences in this specimen translate into the identical CDR3. V usage is TRBV14 and J usage is TRBJ2-4; D gene unclear. CDR3 length: 14 residues. Trimming shortened V by 1 base and J by 0 bases, and 4 bases separated the two germline ends. The germline CDR1 and CDR2 sequences are SGHDN and FVKESK. The CDR3 nucleotides are TGTGCCAGCAGCCAAGGACTAGCCAAAAACATTCAGTACTTC. Amino acids: CASSQGLAKNIQYF.

The rearrangement uses TRBV23-1 and TRBJ2-1; D perhaps matches TRBD2 (6 bases). TRBV23-1 is an open reading frame, and its role is uncertain. The CDR3 consists of 15 residues. Trimming shortened V by 8 bases and J by 2 bases, and 16 bases separated the two germline ends. CDR3 coding DNA: TGCGCCAGCGGGAATCGCGGGGAAACCTACAATGAGCAGTTCTTC. Protein: CASGNRGETYNEQFF.

This chain uses TRBV2 with TRBJ1-1, with 7 positions matching TRBD1. CDR3 length: 14 amino acids. J was trimmed by 7 bases and V by 4 bases; bases with no gene match: 9. Looked up from germline, CDR1 is SNHLY and CDR2 is FYNNEI. The CDR3 DNA is TGTGCCAGCAGTGGGTTGCTCAGGGGGGTTGAAGCTTTCTTT. It specifies CASSGLLRGVEAFF.

The chain has TRBV9 and TRBJ2-2; 7 bases match TRBD2. The CDR3 spans 17 residues. Germline V gene sequence: CDR1 SGDLS, CDR2 YYNGEE. The trim removed 0 bases at V and 0 bases at J, leaving 5 bases unmatched. The CDR3 reads CASSVELGLANTGELFF. The CDR3 DNA reads as TGTGCCAGCAGCGTAGAGCTAGGACTAGCGAACACCGGGGAGCTGTTTTTT.

The chain combines TRBV30 with TRBJ2-1; 10 nucleotides line up with TRBD1. Trimming cost V 1 base and J 5 bases; bases outside gene matches: 8. The germline V gene encodes CDR1 GTSNPN and CDR2 SVGIG (reference sequence). The CDR3 contains 16 residues. The CDR3 loop reads CAWSGILGTGDNEQFF. In nucleotides, the CDR3 is TGTGCCTGGAGTGGGATTTTGGGGACAGGGGACAATGAGCAGTTCTTC.

This clone was seen a single time. The chain recombines TRBV30 with TRBJ1-3; no definite D call. The CDR3 contains 15 residues. Germline CDR1 is GTSNPN and CDR2 is SVGIG (reference sequence). V lost 0 bases to trimming and J lost 0 bases, with 9 bases between them. CDR3 sequence (DNA): TGTGCCTGGAGTGTGGGCGTTAGCTCTGGAAACACCATATATTTT. Encoded protein: CAWSVGVSSGNTIYF.

J is TRBJ2-1 and V is TRBV6-5; 9 nucleotides align to TRBD2. After removal of 6 bases from V and 1 base from J, the junction contained 1 base not matched to a gene. Germline CDR1 and CDR2: MNHEY and SVGAGI. The CDR3 consists of 14 residues. The CDR3 bases are TGTGCCAGCAGGGGACTAGCTTCCTACAATGAGCAGTTCTTC. It codes for CASRGLASYNEQFF.

V usage is TRBV10-2 and J usage is TRBJ2-5, with 9 bases matching TRBD2. This CDR3 contains 15 residues. The trim removed 6 bases at V and 7 bases at J, leaving 12 bases unmatched. The V gene's germline CDR1 is WSHSY and CDR2 SAAADI. CDR3: CASRLLAGDPGTQYF. Here the CDR3 DNA reads TGCGCCAGCAGGCTTTTAGCGGGGGATCCTGGGACCCAGTACTTC.

The V call is TRBV6-4, the J call TRBJ2-6, with D perhaps TRBD1 (5 bases). This CDR3 has 15 residues. V lost 2 bases and J lost 0, with 5 bases in between. Looked up from germline, CDR1 is MRHNA and CDR2 is SNTAGT. DNA of the CDR3: TGTGCCAGCAGTGACGACAGCTCTGGGGCCAACGTCCTGACTTTC. This translates into CASSDDSSGANVLTF.

The rearrangement uses TRBV19 and TRBJ2-1; TRBD2 agrees at 12 bases. The trim removed 1 base at V and 7 bases at J, leaving 5 bases unmatched. CDR3 size: 16 residues. CDR1 and CDR2 from the germline V gene are LNHDA and SQIVND (reference sequence). The CDR3 nucleotides read TGTGCCAGTAGTATAGCCAGACTAGCGGGGGAAAATGAGCAGTTCTTC. Amino acids: CASSIARLAGENEQFF.

This chain uses TRBV21-1 with TRBJ2-2. TRBV21-1 is assigned pseudogene status. CDR3 size: 15 residues. The CDR3 is CASSPRNSNTGELFF. CDR3 nucleotides: TGTGCCAGCAGCCCTAGGAACAGTAACACCGGGGAGCTGTTTTTT.

This clone was picked up a small number of times. The DNA of the CDR3 is TGTGCCAGCAGTGGAAGAAGGGGGCGGTACGAGCAGTACTTC. This translates into CASSGRRGRYEQYF. The rearrangement links TRBV2 to TRBJ2-7; 7 bases are shared with TRBD1. This CDR3 has 14 amino acids. Germline loops: CDR1 SNHLY, CDR2 FYNNEI. Trimming took 4 bases from V and 4 from J; bases not matched to a gene: 7.

CDR3: CASSRGDLYEQYF. The DNA of the CDR3 is TGTGCCAGTAGTAGGGGGGACCTCTACGAGCAGTACTTC. The rearrangement uses TRBV19 and TRBJ2-7; possible D gene TRBD2, 6 bases. Germline CDR1 is LNHDA and CDR2 is SQIVND (reference sequence). Trimming cost V 4 bases and J 3 bases, with 10 bases left between them. This CDR3 comprises 13 residues. Full variable domain (rest looked up from reference TRBV19 and TRBJ2-7): DGGITQSPKYLFRKEGQNVTLSCEQNLNHDAMYWYRQDPGQGLRLIYYSQIVNDFQKGDIAEGYSVSREKKESFPLTVTSAQKNPTAFYLCASSRGDLYEQYFGPGTRLTVT.

A few counts support this clone. The J gene is TRBJ1-1, the V gene TRBV3-1 (or the pseudogene TRBV3-2); D gene uncertain. This CDR3 spans 15 amino acids. Germline CDR1 LGHDT, CDR2 YNNKEL (reference sequence). V was trimmed by 2 bases and J by 4 bases, leaving 14 bases between them. The CDR3 reads CASSQSSWGGTEAFF. The CDR3 coding sequence is TGTGCCAGCAGCCAATCGAGCTGGGGAGGCACTGAAGCTTTCTTT.

V usage is TRBV7-9 and J usage is TRBJ1-1, with 8 positions matching TRBD1. V shed 1 base and J 3 bases; nucleotides not matched to a gene: 13. The germline gives CDR1 SEHNR, CDR2 FQNEAQ (reference sequence). The CDR3 spans 18 residues. This CDR3 reads CASSLGRVQGASDTEAFF. The DNA of the CDR3 is TGTGCCAGCAGCTTAGGCCGGGTCCAGGGGGCGAGTGACACTGAAGCTTTCTTT.